This TCR beta chain emerged from a study of tumor-infiltrating lymphocytes in primary liver carcinoma. TCR beta cDNA was prepared out of about 530 ng total RNA by means of a constant-region primer. Construction of TCR beta libraries relied on three successive nested multiplex PCR rounds employing slightly modified ARM-PCR. MiXCR, applied by TCRdb to the multiplex PCR reads, yields one record per CDR3 protein. The table records 300,000 to 350,000 distinct CDR3 sequences, about two thirds of them present only once. Blood RNA originated from unsorted whole blood, with germline DNA additionally extracted. This clonotype was seen at least ten times. This TCR derives from a man aged 40-49 years with primary liver carcinoma and hepatitis B virus infection. Sequenced sample: peripheral blood.

This CDR3 reads CASSYSYSGTDTQYF. The CDR3 nucleotides read TGTGCCAGCAGTTACTCTTATAGCGGCACAGATACGCAGTATTTT. The rearrangement links TRBV6-5 to TRBJ2-3; a weak D match, TRBD2 (5 bases). Germline lookup yields CDR1 MNHEY and CDR2 SVGAGI. The CDR3 is 15 residues long. V lost 0 bases and J lost 1, with 8 bases in between.